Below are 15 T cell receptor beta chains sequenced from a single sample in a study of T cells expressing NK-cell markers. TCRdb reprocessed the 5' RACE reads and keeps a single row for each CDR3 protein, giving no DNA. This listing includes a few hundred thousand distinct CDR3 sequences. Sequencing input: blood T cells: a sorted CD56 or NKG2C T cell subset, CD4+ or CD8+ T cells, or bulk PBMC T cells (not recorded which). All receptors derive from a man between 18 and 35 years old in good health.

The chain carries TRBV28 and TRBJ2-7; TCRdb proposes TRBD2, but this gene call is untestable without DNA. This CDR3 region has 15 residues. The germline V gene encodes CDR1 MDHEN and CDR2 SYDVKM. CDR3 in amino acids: CASTALWGGDGEQYF. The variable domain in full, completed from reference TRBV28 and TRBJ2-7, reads DVKVTQSSRYLVKRTGEKVFLECVQDMDHENMFWYRQDPGLGLRLIYFSYDVKMKEKGDIPEGYSVSREKKERFSLILESASTNQTSMYLCASTALWGGDGEQYFGPGTRLTVT.

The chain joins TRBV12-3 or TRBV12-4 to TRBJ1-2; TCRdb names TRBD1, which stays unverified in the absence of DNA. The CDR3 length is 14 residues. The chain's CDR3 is CASRARDRGLGYTF.

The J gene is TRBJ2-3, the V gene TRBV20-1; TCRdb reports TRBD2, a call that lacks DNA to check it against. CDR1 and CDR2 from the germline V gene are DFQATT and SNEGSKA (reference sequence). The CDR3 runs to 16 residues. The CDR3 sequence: CSARARSAGRTDTQYF.

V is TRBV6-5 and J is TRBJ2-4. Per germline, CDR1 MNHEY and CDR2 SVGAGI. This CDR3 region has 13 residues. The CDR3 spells CASSYSGGDIQYF.

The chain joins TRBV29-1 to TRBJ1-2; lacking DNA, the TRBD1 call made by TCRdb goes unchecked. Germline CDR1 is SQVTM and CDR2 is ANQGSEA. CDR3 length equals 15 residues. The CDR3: CSVKPGTGGDYGYTF.

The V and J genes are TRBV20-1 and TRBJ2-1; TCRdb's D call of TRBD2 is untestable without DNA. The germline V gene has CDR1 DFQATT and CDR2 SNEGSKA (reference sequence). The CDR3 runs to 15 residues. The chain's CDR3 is CSANLASSSYNEQFF.

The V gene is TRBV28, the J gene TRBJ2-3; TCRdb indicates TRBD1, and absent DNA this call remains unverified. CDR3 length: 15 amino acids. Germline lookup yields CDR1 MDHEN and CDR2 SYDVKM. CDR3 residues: CASSGGGGAKDTQYF.

CDR3: CASSRRDGDNEQFF. The rearrangement uses TRBV11-2 and TRBJ2-1; TCRdb lists TRBD1, though no DNA is available to test this call. Germline V gene lookup returns CDR1 SGHAT and CDR2 FQNNGV. CDR3 length: 14 residues.

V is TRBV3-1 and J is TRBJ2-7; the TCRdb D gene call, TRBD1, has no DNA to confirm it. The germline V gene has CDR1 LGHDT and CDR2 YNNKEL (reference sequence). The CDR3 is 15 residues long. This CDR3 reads CASSQTGGVSKEQYF.

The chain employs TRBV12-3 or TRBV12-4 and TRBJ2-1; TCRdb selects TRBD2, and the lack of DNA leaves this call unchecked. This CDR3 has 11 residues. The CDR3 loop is CAKGSNNEQFF.

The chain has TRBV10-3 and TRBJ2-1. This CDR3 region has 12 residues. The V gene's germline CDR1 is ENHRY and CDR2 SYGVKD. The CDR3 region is CAISDRDNEQFF.

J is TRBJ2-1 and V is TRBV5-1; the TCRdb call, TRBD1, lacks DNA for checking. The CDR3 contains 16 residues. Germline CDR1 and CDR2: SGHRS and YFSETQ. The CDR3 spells CASSPRAGTGVFEQFF.

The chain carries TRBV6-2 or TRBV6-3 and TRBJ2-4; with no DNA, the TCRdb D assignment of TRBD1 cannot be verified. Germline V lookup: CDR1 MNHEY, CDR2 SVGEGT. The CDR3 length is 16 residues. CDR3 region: CASTEDRGGSRNIQYF.

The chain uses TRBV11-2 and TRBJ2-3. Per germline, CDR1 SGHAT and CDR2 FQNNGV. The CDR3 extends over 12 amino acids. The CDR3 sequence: CASLGRPDTQYF.

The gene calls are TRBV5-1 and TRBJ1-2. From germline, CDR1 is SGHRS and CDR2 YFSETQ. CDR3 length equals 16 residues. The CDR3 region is CASSLLVAGPNYGYTF.